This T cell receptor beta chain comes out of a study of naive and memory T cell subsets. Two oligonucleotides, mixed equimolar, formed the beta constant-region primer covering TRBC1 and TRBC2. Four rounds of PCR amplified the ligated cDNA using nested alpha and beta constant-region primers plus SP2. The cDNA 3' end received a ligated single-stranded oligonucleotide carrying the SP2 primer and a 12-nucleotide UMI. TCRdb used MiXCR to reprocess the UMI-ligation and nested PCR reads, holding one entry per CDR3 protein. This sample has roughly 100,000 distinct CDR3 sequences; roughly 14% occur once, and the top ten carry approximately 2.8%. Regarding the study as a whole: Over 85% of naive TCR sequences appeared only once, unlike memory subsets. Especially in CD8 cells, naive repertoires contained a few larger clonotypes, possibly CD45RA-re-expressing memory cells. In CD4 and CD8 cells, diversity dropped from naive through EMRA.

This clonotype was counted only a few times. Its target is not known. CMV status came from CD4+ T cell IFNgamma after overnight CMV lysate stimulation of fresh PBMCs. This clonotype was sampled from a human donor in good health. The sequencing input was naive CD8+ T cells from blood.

The CDR3 sequence: CATRPPGSGANVLTF. CDR3 in DNA: TGTGCCACCCGACCCCCGGGCTCTGGGGCCAACGTCCTGACTTTC. The chain uses TRBV12-3 or TRBV12-4 and TRBJ2-6, with D unclear. V was pared by 10 bases and J by 0 bases, with 13 bases between. The CDR3 contains 15 residues.